The rows below give T cell receptor beta chains drawn from one sample of a study of beta chain features in type 1 diabetes. Profiled with immunoSEQ multiplex PCR; TCRdb holds only in-frame clones, not every one. The sample records around 160,000 clones, around 9% being singletons. The sequenced sample was central memory CD4+ T cells from blood. These receptors all come from a woman under 40 with type 1 diabetes. CDR3s include the opening cysteine and the closing phenylalanine or tryptophan. D genes are given only for firm matches. Some rows have no size entry. The others give once, few or many, or a class for an expanded clone.

TRBV4-1	.	TRBJ2-6	.	CASSRGEGTGANVLTF	TGCGCCAGCAGCCGCGGTGAAGGTACTGGGGCCAACGTCCTGACTTTC
TRBV7-2	few	TRBJ2-3	.	CASSWATDTQYF	TGTGCCAGCAGCTGGGCAACAGATACGCAGTATTTT
TRBV7-2	.	TRBJ1-2	.	CASSSRWNYGYTF	TGTGCCAGCAGCTCTCGGTGGAACTATGGCTACACCTTC
TRBV28	.	TRBJ2-5	.	CASSFISQETQYF	TGTGCCAGCAGTTTTATCAGCCAAGAGACCCAGTACTTC
TRBV28	few	TRBJ1-1	.	CASSFSGSDTEAFF	TGTGCCAGCAGTTTTTCGGGTTCGGACACTGAAGCTTTCTTT
TRBV5-1	few	TRBJ2-1	TRBD2	CASRPGLAGHNEQFF	TGCGCCAGCAGACCGGGACTAGCGGGCCACAATGAGCAGTTCTTC
TRBV9	few	TRBJ2-1	.	CASSVGFGAGLDQNEQFF	TGTGCCAGCAGCGTAGGCTTTGGAGCGGGTTTAGATCAGAATGAGCAGTTCTTC
TRBV18	few	TRBJ1-2	.	CASSPSGTPNYGYTF	TGTGCCAGCTCACCCTCCGGGACACCGAACTATGGCTACACCTTC
TRBV5-4	few	TRBJ2-1	TRBD2	CASSGREKDYNEQFF	TGTGCCAGCAGTGGGCGGGAGAAGGACTACAATGAGCAGTTCTTC
TRBV7-3	few	TRBJ2-7	TRBD2	CASSWTSGKRAYEQYF	TGTGCCAGCAGTTGGACTAGCGGGAAAAGGGCCTACGAGCAGTACTTC
TRBV19	few	TRBJ2-1	.	CASSVQRNEQFF	TGTGCCAGTAGTGTCCAGAGGAATGAGCAGTTCTTC
TRBV15	many	TRBJ1-1	.	CATSRDPEQYAFF	TGTGCCACCAGCAGAGACCCCGAACAGTACGCTTTCTTT
TRBV29-1	few	TRBJ2-1	.	CSVEEGRENEQFF	TGCAGCGTTGAAGAAGGCAGGGAAAATGAGCAGTTCTTC
TRBV28	few	TRBJ2-2	TRBD2	CASSTGGLAGAGELFF	TGTGCCAGCAGCACAGGGGGACTAGCGGGAGCCGGGGAGCTGTTTTTT